These 9 T cell receptor beta chains share one sample of origin, sequenced in a study of cytomegalovirus exposure and HLA in healthy donors. The study ran its PCR with 60 Vbeta and 13 Jbeta primers. Clones were read by immunoSEQ multiplex PCR, and TCRdb kept only the in-frame ones, dropping some. The sample totals over 200,000 clones. The sequenced material came from PBMCs. The receptors come from a woman between 25 and 40 years old in good health and CMV-seropositive.

V gene TRBV10-3 combines with J gene TRBJ1-4; D gene uncertain. The CDR3 consists of 14 residues. Germline assignment: CDR1 ENHRY and CDR2 SYGVKD. Trimming stripped 2 bases from V and 3 bases from J, with 7 bases between. The CDR3 loop is CAISERQANEKLFF. The CDR3 DNA is TGTGCCATCAGTGAGAGGCAGGCTAATGAAAAACTGTTTTTT.

The chain combines TRBV6-6 with TRBJ2-1; D might be TRBD1 (5 bases). This CDR3 has 15 residues. CDR1 is MNHNY and CDR2 is SVGAGI in the germline V gene (reference sequence). V was pared by 2 bases and J by 7 bases, with 15 bases between. The CDR3 DNA follows: TGTGCCAGCAGTTACCCCCAGGGCAGGGTGAATGAGCAGTTCTTC. Translation gives CASSYPQGRVNEQFF.

This rearrangement joins TRBV7-9 to TRBJ1-1, with a possible D match to TRBD1 (5 bases). This CDR3 spans 13 amino acids. Germline-derived CDR1 and CDR2 are SEHNR and FQNEAQ (reference sequence). In DNA form, the CDR3 reads TGTGTCGTAGCAGGGTCTGGTATCACTGAAGCTTTCTTT. As protein: CVVAGSGITEAFF.

This chain joins TRBV2 and TRBJ1-2; 9 bases line up with TRBD1. With V trimmed by 6 bases and J by 3 bases, 5 bases remained unmatched. The CDR3 sequence is 14 residues long. Germline assignment: CDR1 SNHLY and CDR2 FYNNEI. CDR3 loop: CASSLQGADYGYTF. The DNA of the CDR3 is TGTGCCAGCAGCCTACAGGGGGCTGACTATGGCTACACCTTC.

V gene TRBV2 combines with J gene TRBJ1-1, with D perhaps TRBD1 (5 bases). Trimming left V 5 bases short and J 3 bases short, with 10 bases between. Germline V CDR1 and CDR2: SNHLY, FYNNEI. This CDR3 region has 13 residues. The CDR3 here is CASSRQLHTEAFF. As DNA, the CDR3 is TGTGCCAGCAGTAGACAGTTACACACTGAAGCTTTCTTT.

This rearrangement joins TRBV28 to TRBJ1-5; 11 nucleotides match TRBD1. With 6 bases clipped from V and 0 bases from J, the junction kept 10 bases outside the gene matches. Germline loops: CDR1 MDHEN, CDR2 SYDVKM. CDR3 length equals 18 residues. CDR3 amino acids: CASSYGDRGTHSNQPQHF. CDR3 sequence (DNA): TGTGCCAGCAGCTACGGGGACAGGGGGACTCATAGCAATCAGCCCCAGCATTTT. Based on the CDR3 plus reference TRBV28 and TRBJ1-5, the full variable domain is DVKVTQSSRYLVKRTGEKVFLECVQDMDHENMFWYRQDPGLGLRLIYFSYDVKMKEKGDIPEGYSVSREKKERFSLILESASTNQTSMYLCASSYGDRGTHSNQPQHFGDGTRLSIL.

This chain joins TRBV9 and TRBJ2-3; D is ambiguous. This CDR3 has 16 amino acids. Between the trimmed V and J ends, which lost 0 bases and 0 bases, there was a span of 11 bases. Per the germline V gene, CDR1 is SGDLS and CDR2 is YYNGEE. CDR3 in amino acids: CASSVGFMQSTDTQYF. The CDR3 nucleotides read TGTGCCAGCAGCGTAGGTTTCATGCAGAGCACAGATACGCAGTATTTT.

CDR3: CASSRAGRSGANVLTF. The CDR3, as DNA: TGTGCCAGTAGTAGAGCAGGCCGCTCTGGGGCCAACGTCCTGACTTTC. This chain joins TRBV19 and TRBJ2-6, with D uncertain. CDR1 and CDR2 (germline): LNHDA, SQIVND (reference sequence). The CDR3 loop spans 16 amino acids. V was clipped by 4 bases and J by 0 bases, with 10 bases between them.

The chain recombines TRBV19 with TRBJ2-5; the D gene is possibly TRBD1 (6 bases). The CDR3 runs to 14 residues. CDR1 is LNHDA, CDR2 SQIVND, per germline (reference sequence). V lost 2 bases, J lost 4 bases, and 11 bases lay in between. CDR3 nucleotides: TGTGCCAGTAGTATACAGGGGTCCACAGAGACCCAGTACTTC. Translating it yields CASSIQGSTETQYF.